This T cell receptor beta chain emerged from a study of blood T cell repertoires in COVID-19. Overall study context: PBMCs, B-cell-depleted T cells, or T cells were the source of the cDNA or gDNA that made up the material.

Original methodology: Estimation of nucleated cell counts relied on the amplification of reference gene primers. Method: immunoSEQ multiplex PCR; TCRdb's copy keeps in-frame clones and lacks some. V, J and clone size are taken as reported in that table, and D and trimming were inferred from the DNA itself. Seen here are 140,000 to 150,000 clones, approximately 87% observed once, and the top ten hold over 8.5%. CDR1 is SQVTM, CDR2 ANQGSEA, per germline. The ends were cut back, 5 bases at V and 3 bases at J, with 13 bases in the middle. The CDR3 is 13 amino acids. This chain joins TRBV29-1 and TRBJ1-2; D may be TRBD1 (5 bases). Sequencing used peripheral blood. This TCR was sampled from a woman aged 45 to 65 with active or convalescent COVID-19. The CDR3 sequence: CSVSTRGDYGYTF. DNA of the CDR3: TGCAGCGTTTCAACCCGGGGGGACTATGGCTACACCTTC. The full variable domain, in which reference TRBV29-1 and TRBJ1-2 provide the parts outside the CDR3, is SAVISQKPSRDICQRGTSLTIQCQVDSQVTMMFWYRQQPGQSLTLIATANQGSEATYESGFVIDKFPISRPNLTFSTLTVSNMSPEDSSIYLCSVSTRGDYGYTFGSGTRLTVV.